This is a list of T cell receptor beta chains from one sample in a study of shared clonotypes between healthy human individuals. The assay was immunoSEQ multiplex PCR, and TCRdb's table has in-frame clones only and misses some. The sample records about 2.3 million clones, around 90% being singletons. Sequencing was performed on naive CD4+ T cells from PBMCs. The receptors were sampled from a man younger than 35 in good health. Some clones in this sample may be carry-over from other donors' samples. The CDR3 runs from the conserved cysteine through the conserved F or W. A D gene is named only where the DNA matches it firmly. Clone size is not always given. Where it is, it says once, few, many or a class for expanded clones.

size	V	length	D	J	DNA	CDR3
.	TRBV7-2	14	.	TRBJ2-7	TGTGCCAGCAGCCTGGGTTTAGGGCCCTACGAGCAGTACTTC	CASSLGLGPYEQYF
.	TRBV19	15	.	TRBJ2-4	TGTGCCAGTAGTATGGTTGGAGGGGGTATAAACATTCAGTACTTC	CASSMVGGGINIQYF
.	TRBV5-1	14	.	TRBJ2-3	TGCGCCAGCAGCTTGGCCGGTCCCACAGATACGCAGTATTTT	CASSLAGPTDTQYF
.	TRBV14	13	.	TRBJ2-5	TGTGCCAGCAGTACGAGGCCACCAGAGACCCAGTACTTC	CASSTRPPETQYF
.	TRBV15	13	.	TRBJ2-7	TGTGCCACCAGCAGAGATTATGGCGACGAGCAGTACTTC	CATSRDYGDEQYF
few	TRBV7-2	11	.	TRBJ2-1	TGTGCCAGCAGTGAGGGCCCCGCCGGGTTCTTC	CASSEGPAGFF
.	TRBV5-6	15	.	TRBJ2-5	TGTGCCAGCAGCCTAAGGGGAGACAGGCAAGAGACCCAGTACTTC	CASSLRGDRQETQYF
once	TRBV6-6	15	TRBD1	TRBJ1-5	TGTGCCAGCAGTTACCTCCAGGGGGCGAGCCAGCCCCAGCATTTT	CASSYLQGASQPQHF
.	TRBV2	12	.	TRBJ2-3	TGTGCCAGCAAATTGTACACAGATACGCAGTATTTT	CASKLYTDTQYF
.	TRBV2	14	TRBD1	TRBJ2-3	TGTGCCAGCACCCCACAGGGGGGCACAGATACGCAGTATTTT	CASTPQGGTDTQYF
.	TRBV21-1	18	.	TRBJ2-3	TGTGCCAGCAGCAAAGCACGGGCTAGCGGGAGGGGCACAGATACGCAGTATTTT	CASSKARASGRGTDTQYF
.	TRBV27	15	TRBD1	TRBJ1-2	TGTGCCAGCAGTTTAGGAGGACAGGGAGGGTATGGCTACACCTTC	CASSLGGQGGYGYTF
.	TRBV19	15	TRBD1	TRBJ1-2	TGTGCCAGTAGTCGCCAGGACAGGGGAAACTATGGCTACACCTTC	CASSRQDRGNYGYTF
.	TRBV6-6	16	TRBD2	TRBJ2-1	TGTGCCAGCAGTTACTCAGGACTAGCGGCTTACAATGAGCAGTTCTTC	CASSYSGLAAYNEQFF
.	TRBV18	16	.	TRBJ1-3	TGTGCCAGCTCACCAGTCACGGCCCGCTCTGGAAACACCATATATTTT	CASSPVTARSGNTIYF
.	TRBV7-3	13	.	TRBJ2-7	TGTGCCAGCAGCCAACAGGGAAAATACGAGCAGTACTTC	CASSQQGKYEQYF
.	TRBV9	13	.	TRBJ2-1	TGTGCCAGCAGCGTAGGGTTGGTCCATGAGCAGTTCTTC	CASSVGLVHEQFF
.	TRBV6-1	16	.	TRBJ1-5	TGTGCCAGCAGTGAACGTAGCGGGGGACACAATCAGCCCCAGCATTTT	CASSERSGGHNQPQHF
.	TRBV18	16	.	TRBJ2-7	TGTGCCAGCTCACCAGCCTTGCCCCTAACCTCCTACGAGCAGTACTTC	CASSPALPLTSYEQYF
.	TRBV6-6	14	.	TRBJ2-7	TGTGCCAGCTTACCACCCGGCAAGGGCGACGAGCAGTACTTC	CASLPPGKGDEQYF
.	TRBV7-3	15	.	TRBJ2-7	TGTGCCAGCAGCTTAAGCCCCGTTATCTCCTACGAGCAGTACTTC	CASSLSPVISYEQYF
few	TRBV7-3	14	.	TRBJ1-1	TGTGCCAGCAGCTTAACCGACAGGAACACTGAAGCTTTCTTT	CASSLTDRNTEAFF
.	TRBV5-4	14	.	TRBJ2-2	TGTGCCAGCAGCCTTAAATCAGGGACCGGGGAGCTGTTTTTT	CASSLKSGTGELFF
.	TRBV10-3	14	.	TRBJ2-1	TGTGCCATCGCCCGGGCCCCTCCCTACAATGAGCAGTTCTTC	CAIARAPPYNEQFF
.	TRBV5-5	8	.	TRBJ1-4	TGTGCCAGCAGCCCTCACCCTTTT	CASSPHPF
.	TRBV9	15	.	TRBJ1-1	TGTGCCAGCAGCCCCGATGGGGGACTGAACACTGAAGCTTTCTTT	CASSPDGGLNTEAFF
.	TRBV5-6	15	.	TRBJ1-1	TGCGCCAGCAGCTTGGTCGGACACCTAAACACTGAAGCTTTCTTT	CASSLVGHLNTEAFF
.	TRBV29-1	13	.	TRBJ2-1	TGCAGCGTTGTAACGGGCTCCTACAATGAGCAGTTCTTC	CSVVTGSYNEQFF
few	TRBV7-3	15	TRBD2	TRBJ2-1	TGTGCCAGCAGCCCTAGACTAGCGGGAGTCGGTGAGCAGTTCTTC	CASSPRLAGVGEQFF
.	TRBV5-6	13	.	TRBJ2-5	TGTGCCAGCAGAACAGGCCGGCGGGAGACCCAGTACTTC	CASRTGRRETQYF
.	TRBV9	15	TRBD1	TRBJ2-3	TGTGCCAGCAGCGAAAGGACAGGTTTCCCAGATACGCAGTATTTT	CASSERTGFPDTQYF
.	TRBV9	15	TRBD2	TRBJ2-1	TGTGCCAGCACCCTCGGGACTAGTGTCCACAATGAGCAGTTCTTC	CASTLGTSVHNEQFF